These T cell receptor beta chains were read from a single sample in a study of cytomegalovirus exposure and HLA in healthy donors. The repertoire was sequenced with immunoSEQ multiplex PCR; TCRdb's copy has only in-frame clones and lacks some. The sample carries fewer than 40,000 clones, 81% recorded once. Sequencing was performed on PBMCs. These receptors came from a woman aged 40 to 50 in good health and CMV-seronegative. The CDR3 runs from the conserved cysteine through the conserved F or W. The order of the fields is CDR3 protein, CDR3 DNA, J gene, V gene, clone size, D gene. The D gene is left open where the match is weak. Rows may omit the clone size; those that give it use once, few, many or a size class.

CASSVGAGGPQETQYF TGTGCCAGCAGCGTAGGGGCGGGGGGACCTCAAGAGACCCAGTACTTC TRBJ2-5 TRBV9 . TRBD2
CSVTSVSNIDTQYF TGCAGCGTGACTAGCGTTTCAAATATAGATACGCAGTATTTT TRBJ2-3 TRBV29-1 . TRBD2
CASSFSRGLDGYTF TGTGCCAGCAGCTTTTCCAGGGGGCTCGATGGCTACACCTTC TRBJ1-2 TRBV5-6 . TRBD1
CASSLGVSGAPGTQYF TGTGCCAGCAGCCTAGGGGTTAGCGGGGCCCCAGGGACCCAGTACTTC TRBJ2-5 TRBV7-3 . TRBD2
CASNVGRHAKNIQYF TGTGCCAGCAACGTCGGGAGACACGCCAAAAACATTCAGTACTTC TRBJ2-4 TRBV5-6 . .
CASSAGLAGPQETQYF TGTGCCAGCAGCGCGGGACTAGCGGGGCCCCAAGAGACCCAGTACTTC TRBJ2-5 TRBV7-9 . TRBD2
CASRRTGGEQPQHF TGTGCCAGCAGACGGACAGGGGGGGAACAGCCCCAGCATTTT TRBJ1-5 TRBV6-5 . TRBD1
CASSSLFAGQGNSPLHF TGTGCCAGCAGTTCCCTATTTGCGGGACAGGGGAATTCACCCCTCCACTTT TRBJ1-6 TRBV28 . TRBD1
CSARSTIKAFF TGCAGTGCTCGATCCACAATAAAAGCTTTCTTT TRBJ1-1 TRBV20-1 . .
CASRPSGGAGELFF TGCGCCAGCAGACCCAGCGGGGGAGCCGGGGAGCTGTTTTTT TRBJ2-2 TRBV5-1 . TRBD2
CASSSYQETQYF TGTGCCAGCAGCTCCTACCAAGAGACCCAGTACTTC TRBJ2-5 TRBV5-5 . .
CASSQGLAGSYEQYF TGTGCCAGCAGCCAAGGACTAGCGGGCTCCTACGAGCAGTACTTC TRBJ2-7 TRBV7-2 . TRBD2
CASGLVKTSGGAVGGTQYF TGTGCTAGTGGTTTGGTGAAGACTAGCGGGGGGGCCGTTGGGGGGACCCAGTACTTC TRBJ2-5 TRBV12-5 . TRBD2
CASKDIEETQYF TGCGCCAGCAAGGACATCGAAGAGACCCAGTACTTC TRBJ2-5 TRBV5-1 few .
CASSVRTVQETQYF TGTGCCAGCAGCGTACGGACAGTTCAAGAGACCCAGTACTTC TRBJ2-5 TRBV5-6 . .
CASSHGQGSTEAFF TGTGCCAGCAGCCACGGACAGGGGAGCACTGAAGCTTTCTTT TRBJ1-1 TRBV7-2 . TRBD1
CASSLGQAVRQYF TGTGCCAGCAGCCTTGGACAGGCCGTTCGGCAGTACTTC TRBJ2-5 TRBV7-8 . TRBD1
CASSQVGGGVQETQYF TGCGCCAGCAGCCAAGTTGGAGGGGGGGTCCAAGAGACCCAGTACTTC TRBJ2-5 TRBV4-3 . .
CASSVRQGNSPLHF TGTGCCAGCAGTGTAAGGCAGGGTAATTCACCCCTCCACTTT TRBJ1-6 TRBV2 . .
CASSPSPGQGAGNEKLFF TGCGCCAGCAGCCCTAGTCCGGGACAGGGGGCGGGAAATGAAAAACTGTTTTTT TRBJ1-4 TRBV4-3 once TRBD1
CASRTPGQGANEQFF TGTGCCAGTAGGACACCGGGACAGGGTGCCAATGAGCAGTTCTTC TRBJ2-1 TRBV19 . TRBD1
CASSHSSGQTGELFF TGTGCCAGCAGCCACAGCTCAGGACAAACCGGGGAGCTGTTTTTT TRBJ2-2 TRBV7-3 . .
CASSLKTGGFYYNEQFF TGTGCCAGCAGCTTAAAGACAGGGGGGTTTTACTACAATGAGCAGTTCTTC TRBJ2-1 TRBV7-2 . TRBD1
CSVRLARSTDTQYF TGCAGCGTGAGACTAGCGCGTAGCACAGATACGCAGTATTTT TRBJ2-3 TRBV29-1 few TRBD2
CASSVGLAVQRGQFF TGTGCCAGCAGCGTAGGGCTAGCGGTTCAACGAGGGCAGTTCTTC TRBJ2-1 TRBV9 . TRBD2
CASSESDRGPAEAFF TGCGCCAGCAGTGAGTCGGACAGGGGGCCTGCTGAAGCTTTCTTT TRBJ1-1 TRBV10-2 . TRBD1
CASSYAGGAFYGYTF TGTGCCAGCAGTTACGCAGGGGGAGCCTTCTATGGCTACACCTTC TRBJ1-2 TRBV28 . TRBD1
CASSRDTNYGYTF TGTGCCAGCAGCCGGGACACGAACTATGGCTACACCTTC TRBJ1-2 TRBV7-9 . .
CASLGRANYGYTF TGTGCCAGCTTAGGCAGGGCTAACTATGGCTACACCTTC TRBJ1-2 TRBV6-5 . .
CASSLDSFSGNTIYF TGTGCCAGCAGCTTGGACAGTTTCTCTGGAAACACCATATATTTT TRBJ1-3 TRBV5-4 . .
CASSTGTVKNIQYF TGTGCCAGCAGCACCGGGACAGTCAAAAACATTCAGTACTTC TRBJ2-4 TRBV7-2 . TRBD1
CASSPKSGFYGYTF TGTGCCAGCAGCCCTAAATCGGGGTTCTATGGCTACACCTTC TRBJ1-2 TRBV9 . .
CASSARTGVGEKLFF TGTGCCAGCAGTGCCCGGACAGGGGTAGGAGAAAAACTGTTTTTT TRBJ1-4 TRBV28 . TRBD1
CASSLAGGGYGYTF TGTGCCAGCAGCTTGGCCGGGGGTGGCTATGGCTACACCTTC TRBJ1-2 TRBV5-4 few .
CASSQGKGLRRNEQFF TGTGCCAGCAGCCAAGGGAAGGGGCTCCGCCGCAATGAGCAGTTCTTC TRBJ2-1 TRBV14 . .
CASSEQGGNSPLHF TGTGCCAGCAGTGAGCAAGGAGGGAATTCACCCCTCCACTTT TRBJ1-6 TRBV2 . .
CASSQDETGTDTQYF TGCGCCAGCAGCCAAGATGAGACTGGGACAGATACGCAGTATTTT TRBJ2-3 TRBV4-3 . .
CASSVTTNTEAFF TGTGCCAGCAGTGTAACCACTAACACTGAAGCTTTCTTT TRBJ1-1 TRBV2 few .
CASGRLTTRRGTEAFF TGTGCCAGCGGCCGTTTGACAACCCGGCGGGGCACTGAAGCTTTCTTT TRBJ1-1 TRBV28 . .
CSDISRNGYTF TGCAGCGACATCTCACGTAATGGCTACACCTTC TRBJ1-2 TRBV29-1 . .
CASKLDRRTEAFF TGTGCCAGCAAACTGGACAGGAGAACTGAAGCTTTCTTT TRBJ1-1 TRBV6-5 . TRBD1
CASSRGLAGATDTQYF TGTGCCAGCAGCCGGGGACTAGCGGGGGCCACAGATACGCAGTATTTT TRBJ2-3 TRBV5-4 few TRBD2
CATNSRFRGEKLFF TGTGCCACTAATAGTAGGTTCAGAGGGGAAAAACTGTTTTTT TRBJ1-4 TRBV19 once .
CSVATGRIPGELFF TGCAGCGTGGCGACAGGGAGGATTCCCGGGGAGCTGTTTTTT TRBJ2-2 TRBV29-1 few .
CASSQVVRGNQPQHF TGCGCCAGCAGCCAAGTAGTCCGGGGAAATCAGCCCCAGCATTTT TRBJ1-5 TRBV4-3 . .
CASSLEARTEAFF TGTGCCAGCAGCTTAGAAGCGCGCACTGAAGCTTTCTTT TRBJ1-1 TRBV7-9 . .